This entry concerns a single T cell receptor (beta chain). Its antigen is not identified. The data derive from a study of a mutant IDH1 vaccine in newly diagnosed glioma. In the study overall: Therapy received beforehand was radiotherapy, temozolomide, or both, with most patients given both.

Here immunoSEQ multiplex PCR was the method, and the copy in TCRdb shows in-frame clones only, minus some. There are 25,000 to 30,000 clones in the sample; around 79% occur only once, and less than 9.5% lies in the top ten. Time point denoted: week 5, during vaccination. In the vaccine, a single dose held 300 ug of the mutant IDH1 20-mer peptide, along with topical imiquimod. The germline CDR1 and CDR2 sequences are MGHRA and YSYEKL. Trimming removed 0 bases from V and 1 base from J, with 7 bases in between. The CDR3 loop spans 15 amino acids. The sample was PBMCs, taken from a glioma patient whose treatment included an IDH1 peptide vaccine. The chain links TRBV4-1 to TRBJ2-1; the D is unclear. This sequence originates from a man between 35 and 55 years old with glioma. The CDR3 loop reads CASSQDFRSYNEQFF. CDR3 DNA sequence: TGCGCCAGCAGCCAAGATTTTCGGTCCTACAATGAGCAGTTCTTC.